This T cell receptor (beta chain) was identified during a study of molecular identifiers for immune sequencing clone quantification. Study-level results: The sizes of highly expanded clones could be underestimated when identical TCR molecules share a barcode.

Library preparation followed earlier protocols using designated TCR primers. TCRdb itself ran the PCR reads through MiXCR, one entry per CDR3 protein. The sample lists 100,000 or so distinct CDR3 sequences, 35% to 40% occurring once. V shed 1 base and J shed 6 bases, with 15 bases lying between them. The CDR3 covers 15 residues. CDR1 is MDHEN and CDR2 is SYDVKM in the germline V gene. This clonotype was counted many times. Its target is unknown. The source of this sequence is a human donor in good health. Some libraries in this study had Jurkat cell RNA spiked in. The material sequenced was naive CD8+ T cells from blood, with Jurkat cell RNA spiked in. Subset denoted: FACS-sorted CD8+CD4-CCR7+CD45RA+ naive T cells. The rearrangement uses TRBV28 and TRBJ1-2; weak D call: TRBD1 (5 bases). CDR3 bases: TGTGCCAGCAGTTTATCTGGGTGGGCAGGGCATGGCTACACCTTC. It specifies CASSLSGWAGHGYTF.